This T cell receptor (beta chain) was identified during a study of T cell repertoires in cytomegalovirus infection. Only a few counts were recorded for this clonotype. TCRdb independently ran MiXCR on the reads; one entry per CDR3 protein. The data hold some 170,000 distinct CDR3 sequences, with about a sixth observed a single time. The CDR3 runs to 14 residues. V trimming: 4 bases; J trimming: 6 bases; junction bases outside the gene matches: 7. The germline V gene has CDR1 MGHRA and CDR2 YSYEKL. The sample comprised CD8+ T cells from PBMCs. V usage is TRBV4-1 and J usage is TRBJ2-7, with TRBD1 identical over 9 bases. The sequence came from a human donor in good health (CMV status not recorded). Some clones in this sample may be carry-over from other donors' samples. The CDR3 coding sequence is TGCGCCAGCAGCCCTAGCCCGACAGGGGGCGAGCAGTACTTC. This translates into CASSPSPTGGEQYF.